The 11 T cell receptor beta chains reported below all come from one sample, sequenced in a study of TIL therapy for anti-PD-1-resistant metastatic lung cancer. Time point: pre-treatment sample, taken before nivolumab and TIL therapy. Sequencing used immunoSEQ v3. TCRdb's copy holds only in-frame clones and misses some; the assay was immunoSEQ multiplex PCR. The table records approximately 57,000 clones, 81% of them present only once. The specimen was blood, collected at baseline. All receptors derive from a person aged 25 to 80 with non-small cell lung cancer.

The genes are TRBV6-5 and TRBJ1-1; TRBD1 is a possible D gene (5 bases). Germline assignment: CDR1 MNHEY and CDR2 SVGAGI. This CDR3 comprises 15 residues. The V end lost 0 bases, the J end lost 1 base, and 9 bases lay between the germline ends. CDR3 coding DNA: TGTGCCAGCAGTTACTCTGGCAGGGCGAACACTGAAGCTTTCTTT. This gives the protein CASSYSGRANTEAFF.

This clone was observed a handful of times. The chain has TRBV6-2 or TRBV6-3 and TRBJ1-1; TRBD1 matches 8 bases. Trimming took 0 bases from V and 10 from J; bases not matched to a gene: 7. The germline V gene has CDR1 MNHEY and CDR2 SVGEGT. CDR3 length: 14 amino acids. The CDR3 sequence is CASSYSGTGPSAFF. CDR3 sequence (DNA): TGTGCCAGCAGTTACTCCGGGACAGGTCCCTCAGCTTTCTTT.

The rearrangement joins TRBV18 to TRBJ2-3; TRBD2 agrees at 14 bases. After removal of 0 bases from V and 11 bases from J, the junction contained 4 bases not matched to a gene. Germline V gene lookup returns CDR1 KGHSH and CDR2 LQKENI. The CDR3 contains 15 residues. CDR3 residues: CASSPPGLAGEMQYF. CDR3 nucleotide sequence: TGTGCCAGCTCACCACCGGGACTAGCGGGAGAGATGCAGTATTTT.

The chain has TRBV7-3 and TRBJ2-1, with 8 nucleotides matching TRBD1. The CDR3 runs to 13 residues. Per the germline V gene, CDR1 is SGHTA and CDR2 is FQGTGA. Unmatched junction bases numbered 3, after V lost 5 bases and J lost 6 bases. Written as DNA, the CDR3 is TGTGCCAGCAGCCAGGACAGGGTCAATGAGCAGTTCTTC. It specifies CASSQDRVNEQFF.

This chain uses TRBV21-1 with TRBJ1-5. TRBV21-1 is a recognized pseudogene. The CDR3 spans 18 residues. The CDR3 loop is CASSSVSGNRLSNQPQHF. The CDR3 DNA reads as TGTGCCAGCAGCTCCGTTAGCGGAAACAGACTTAGCAATCAGCCCCAGCATTTT.

CDR3 in DNA: TGCAGCGTTGAAGATCCATATACGCAGTATTTT. Its protein product is CSVEDPYTQYF. V and J are TRBV29-1 and TRBJ2-3; D unclear. Germline CDR1 reads SQVTM; CDR2 reads ANQGSEA. The CDR3 spans 11 residues. V lost 0 bases to trimming and J lost 7 bases, with 5 bases between them.

V usage is TRBV5-6 and J usage is TRBJ1-2; perhaps TRBD1 as D (5 bases). V lost 1 base and J 6 bases, leaving 10 bases between the germline ends. Germline V gives CDR1 SGHDT, CDR2 YYEEEE. CDR3 length equals 13 residues. This CDR3 reads CASSLRGANGYTF. In nucleotides, the CDR3 is TGTGCCAGCAGCTTGAGGGGCGCGAATGGCTACACCTTC. Together with reference TRBV5-6 and TRBJ1-2, the CDR3 gives the full variable domain: DAGVTQSPTHLIKTRGQQVTLRCSPKSGHDTVSWYQQALGQGPQFIFQYYEEEERQRGNFPDRFSGHQFPNYSSELNVNALLLGDSALYLCASSLRGANGYTFGSGTRLTVV.

The V gene is TRBV7-9, the J gene TRBJ1-3; D is unresolved. The germline V gene encodes CDR1 SEHNR and CDR2 FQNEAQ (reference sequence). The CDR3 loop spans 14 amino acids. V was clipped by 5 bases and J by 4 bases, with 12 bases between them. The CDR3 DNA follows: TGTGCCAGCAGCCACCGCACCGCGGGAAACACCATATATTTT. This gives the protein CASSHRTAGNTIYF.

J is TRBJ1-6 and V is TRBV5-1; D is uncertain. V was pared by 4 bases and J by 3 bases, with 11 bases between. The CDR3 consists of 15 residues. Looked up from germline, CDR1 is SGHRS and CDR2 is YFSETQ. Written as DNA, the CDR3 is TGCGCCAGCAGCCCGGAGGCGCACTATAATTCACCCCTCCACTTT. Residues: CASSPEAHYNSPLHF.

This clone was seen only once. The chain carries TRBV6-5 and TRBJ1-2, with 7 bases identical to TRBD1. The CDR3 sequence is 13 residues long. Trimming cost V 2 bases and J 4 bases; bases outside gene matches: 1. Germline CDR1 reads MNHEY; CDR2 reads SVGAGI. Written as DNA, the CDR3 is TGTGCCAGCAGTTACGACAGGGTCTATGGCTACACCTTC. This sequence encodes CASSYDRVYGYTF.

J is TRBJ2-7 and V is TRBV7-9; D might be TRBD1 or TRBD2, each matching 5 bases. Germline V CDR1 and CDR2: SEHNR, FQNEAQ (reference sequence). V was shortened by 5 bases and J by 8 bases, with 19 bases between the two germline ends. This CDR3 contains 14 residues. The DNA for the CDR3 is TGTGCCAGCAGCATGGGGGATGGGGCGCGGCAGCAGTACTTC. Its protein product is CASSMGDGARQQYF.